Below are 17 T cell receptor beta chains sequenced from a single sample in a study of blood T cells in healthy people across ages. Combining a sample-barcoded 5' primer with a J-beta primer mix, a second PCR ran for 7 to 11 cycles. From the 5' RACE reads, TCRdb called clonotypes with MiXCR, one entry per CDR3 protein. The profile shows 1,500,000 or so distinct CDR3 sequences, about 42% of them singletons. The sample taken for sequencing was blood. The receptors derive from a woman between 18 and 29 years old in good health.

This clonotype turned up a few times. The chain links TRBV6-1 to TRBJ2-2; D might be TRBD1 or TRBD2, each matching 5 bases. The germline V and J ends were trimmed by 6 bases and 4 bases, with 12 bases remaining between them. CDR3 length: 14 residues. In germline, CDR1 is MNHNS, CDR2 SASEGT. In nucleotides, the CDR3 is TGTGCCAGCAGCACCGGGACGCGCACCGGGGAGCTGTTTTTT. Encoded protein: CASSTGTRTGELFF.

This clonotype was found a few times. V and J are TRBV27 and TRBJ2-3; 7 nucleotides agree with TRBD2. Germline assignment: CDR1 MNHEY and CDR2 SMNVEV (reference sequence). The CDR3 has 15 residues. V dropped 2 bases and J dropped 4; count of bases not matched to a gene: 6. The chain's CDR3 is CASSLGVAGSDTQYF. CDR3 sequence (DNA): TGTGCCAGCAGTTTAGGGGTAGCGGGTTCAGATACGCAGTATTTT.

This rearrangement joins TRBV4-2 to TRBJ2-5, with TRBD2 matching over 8 bases. CDR1 is LGHNA, CDR2 YNFKEQ, per germline. The V gene end was trimmed by 4 bases and the J gene end by 4 bases; junction bases not matched to a gene: 5. This CDR3 spans 14 amino acids. The CDR3, as DNA: TGTGCCAGCAGCCGAACTAGCGGCGCAGAGACCCAGTACTTC. It codes for CASSRTSGAETQYF.

The J gene is TRBJ2-3, the V gene TRBV29-1, with 8 positions matching TRBD2. CDR1 SQVTM and CDR2 ANQGSEA come from the germline V gene. The J segment lost 0 bases and the V segment lost 4 bases, leaving 12 bases of the junction unmatched. The CDR3 length is 17 residues. This chain's CDR3 is CSVVVAGSTPSTDTQYF. DNA for the CDR3: TGCAGCGTTGTCGTAGCGGGATCCACCCCTAGCACAGATACGCAGTATTTT.

This clonotype was found once. The V gene is TRBV15, the J gene TRBJ1-1; D is undetermined. Trimming cost V 0 bases and J 8 bases, with 13 bases left between them. Per germline, CDR1 LNHNV and CDR2 YYDKDF (reference sequence). The CDR3 loop spans 14 amino acids. The CDR3 here is CATSRDVDSGEAFF. DNA for the CDR3: TGTGCCACCAGCAGAGATGTGGATAGTGGGGAAGCTTTCTTT.

This clonotype was detected a few times. In DNA form, the CDR3 reads TGTGCCAGCAGCTTTAGACAGGGACTAAACGGCTACACCTTC. Translation gives CASSFRQGLNGYTF. This rearrangement joins TRBV7-2 to TRBJ1-2; TRBD1 matches at 7 bases. The V and J ends lost 3 bases and 8 bases, in that order; junction bases with no gene match: 9. Germline CDR1 is SGHTA and CDR2 is FQGNSA. The CDR3 length is 14 residues. Full variable domain (missing parts from reference TRBV7-2 and TRBJ1-2): GAGVSQSPSNKVTEKGKDVELRCDPISGHTALYWYRQSLGQGLEFLIYFQGNSAPDKSGLPSDRFSAERTGGSVSTLTIQRTQQEDSAVYLCASSFRQGLNGYTFGSGTRLTVV.

This chain links TRBV6-6 with TRBJ2-5; 7 positions match TRBD1. Germline V gene lookup returns CDR1 MNHNY and CDR2 SVGAGI (reference sequence). The CDR3 is 15 residues long. J gave up 11 bases and V 0 bases, and 12 bases lay outside the gene matches. The CDR3 nucleotides are TGTGCCAGCAGTTACTCGGGACAGCACTACAATGAGCAGTACTTC. Translation: CASSYSGQHYNEQYF.

The chain couples TRBV20-1 to TRBJ2-1; tentatively, D is TRBD1 (5 bases). Germline V gives CDR1 DFQATT, CDR2 SNEGSKA (reference sequence). The CDR3 contains 12 residues. V dropped 0 bases and J dropped 14 bases, with 14 bases sitting between them. The CDR3: CSAREGLGWEFF. In DNA form, the CDR3 reads TGCAGTGCTAGAGAGGGGCTAGGATGGGAGTTCTTC.

The V gene is TRBV20-1, the J gene TRBJ2-4, with 13 bases that match TRBD2. The J call could be wrong; TRBJ2-7 is a better fit for the DNA end. CDR1 is DFQATT, CDR2 SNEGSKA, per germline (reference sequence). The CDR3 covers 14 residues. CDR3 sequence: CSAPLGLAGDEQYF. CDR3 sequence (DNA): TGCAGTGCTCCACTCGGACTAGCGGGGGACGAGCAGTACTTC.

This sequence joins TRBV7-2 and TRBJ1-2; possible D gene TRBD1, 6 bases. Germline V gives CDR1 SGHTA, CDR2 FQGNSA. The V end was cut by 8 bases, the J end by 4 bases, with 11 bases between. This CDR3 contains 12 residues. The CDR3 nucleotides are TGTGCCAGCGCAGGGGAGAGCTATGGCTACACCTTC. It translates to CASAGESYGYTF.

This clonotype turned up a few times. The gene calls are TRBV18 and TRBJ2-1, with 9 bases matching TRBD1. Trimming took 6 bases from V and 6 from J; bases not matched to a gene: 9. Looked up from germline, CDR1 is KGHSH and CDR2 is LQKENI. CDR3 length: 15 amino acids. The CDR3 nucleotides read TGTGCCAGCTCGCCCGGGACAGGGACCATCAATGAGCAGTTCTTC. This codes for CASSPGTGTINEQFF.

In this sample, this clonotype turned up once. The gene calls are TRBV20-1 and TRBJ2-5, with TRBD2 as a possible D gene (7 bases). The J call is doubtful: the DNA matches TRBJ2-7 better. The CDR3 covers 15 residues. From germline, CDR1 is DFQATT and CDR2 SNEGSKA (reference sequence). The CDR3 spells CSARDFRGGQYEQYF. The DNA of the CDR3 is TGCAGTGCTAGAGATTTTAGGGGGGGGCAATACGAGCAGTACTTC.

The rearrangement joins TRBV6-2 or TRBV6-3 to TRBJ2-1; 11 nucleotides line up with TRBD2. This CDR3 region has 16 residues. In germline, CDR1 is MNHEY, CDR2 SVGEGT. V gave up 6 bases and J gave up 6 bases; unmatched junction bases: 10. CDR3 protein: CASSSLLAGASNEQFF. The DNA of the CDR3 is TGTGCCAGCAGCTCTTTACTAGCGGGGGCCTCCAATGAGCAGTTCTTC.

There are a few counts of this clonotype. The rearrangement joins TRBV29-1 to TRBJ2-5; 7 nucleotides match TRBD1. Germline trimming cut 4 bases from V and 1 base from J; bases unmatched to any gene: 9. The CDR3 has 15 residues. The germline V gene has CDR1 SQVTM and CDR2 ANQGSEA. CDR3 sequence: CSVARSGTVQETQYF. The CDR3 coding sequence is TGCAGCGTTGCCCGATCCGGGACAGTCCAAGAGACCCAGTACTTC.

This clonotype appeared a few times. The rearrangement links TRBV11-2 to TRBJ2-7; TRBD1 is a possible D gene (5 bases). The CDR3 sequence is 14 residues long. Per the germline V gene, CDR1 is SGHAT and CDR2 is FQNNGV. V shed 5 bases and J shed 4 bases, with 15 bases lying between them. In DNA, the CDR3 is TGTGCCAGCAGCCGCAGTCCACAGGAGTACGAGCAGTACTTC. This sequence encodes CASSRSPQEYEQYF.

This clonotype was seen a handful of times. The V call is TRBV29-1, the J call TRBJ2-1, with 11 bases matching TRBD2. The germline CDR1 and CDR2 sequences are SQVTM and ANQGSEA. This CDR3 is 16 amino acids long. The V gene end was trimmed by 4 bases and the J gene end by 2 bases; junction bases not matched to a gene: 7. Here the CDR3 reads CSVVTTSGRAYNEQFF. The DNA of the CDR3 is TGCAGCGTTGTCACCACTAGCGGGAGAGCCTACAATGAGCAGTTCTTC.

V gene TRBV4-3 combines with J gene TRBJ1-1; D remains unclear. The CDR3 length is 13 residues. CDR1 LGHNA and CDR2 YSLEER come from the germline V gene. V lost 3 bases and J lost 4, with 9 bases in between. The CDR3 DNA is TGCGCCAGCAGCCATTTGGAGGGCACTGAAGCTTTCTTT. As protein: CASSHLEGTEAFF.